The rows below give T cell receptor beta chains drawn from one sample of a study of T cells after posttransplantation cyclophosphamide. TCRdb keeps only in-frame clones here, not all; method: immunoSEQ multiplex PCR. Of about 36,000 clones listed, more than 70% were seen once; the top ten hold 7% to 8.5%. The sample consisted of CD4+ T cells sorted from blood, taken roughly 250 weeks after a stem cell transplant with posttransplant cyclophosphamide. The origin of the receptors is a female patient aged 40-50 years who received an allogeneic stem cell transplant from a related donor, was CMV-positive, and had no GVHD. The graft donor may account for some of the T cells. Both conserved end residues are part of each CDR3. A D gene is named only where the DNA matches it firmly. The size of a clone is reported for some rows only, either as once, few or many, or as a class for expanded clones.

cdr3_length d_call j_call v_call clone_size cdr3_aa cdr3_nt
15 TRBD1 TRBJ1-4 TRBV19 NA CASSTGTATNEKLFF TGTGCCAGTAGTACCGGGACAGCAACTAATGAAAAACTGTTTTTT
14 NA TRBJ1-2 TRBV29-1 NA CSVERGGTNYGYTF TGCAGCGTTGAACGGGGGGGAACTAACTATGGCTACACCTTC
12 NA TRBJ1-3 TRBV5-6 NA CASSSKGNTIYF TGTGCCAGCAGCTCCAAAGGAAACACCATATATTTT
15 NA TRBJ1-4 TRBV7-9 NA CASSSRQATNEKLFF TGTGCCAGCAGCTCCAGACAGGCAACTAATGAAAAACTGTTTTTT
16 TRBD1 TRBJ2-1 TRBV6-1 NA CASSDQPGQLNNEQFF TGTGCCAGCAGTGATCAACCGGGACAGCTTAACAATGAGCAGTTCTTC
15 TRBD1 TRBJ1-2 TRBV7-8 NA CASSLAGQGAYGYTF TGTGCCAGCAGCTTAGCGGGCCAGGGGGCCTATGGCTACACCTTC
14 NA TRBJ2-5 TRBV18 once CASSPIRLQETQYF TGTGCCAGCTCACCAATCAGACTACAAGAGACCCAGTACTTC
18 NA TRBJ2-6 TRBV7-6 NA CASSSGTLGEDGANVLTF TGTGCCAGCAGCTCCGGGACCCTGGGGGAGGATGGGGCCAACGTCCTGACTTTC
15 TRBD2 TRBJ2-7 TRBV28 NA CASRAGTSGGYEQYF TGTGCCAGCAGGGCAGGGACTAGCGGGGGCTACGAGCAGTACTTC
15 NA TRBJ2-1 TRBV6-5 NA CASSSQHGGYNEQFF TGTGCCAGCAGTTCCCAACACGGAGGCTACAATGAGCAGTTCTTC
15 TRBD1 TRBJ2-1 TRBV7-3 NA CASSSTGVRDNEQFF TGTGCCAGCAGCTCGACAGGGGTTAGGGACAATGAGCAGTTCTTC
14 NA TRBJ1-2 TRBV4-2 NA CASSQISIGYGYTF TGTGCCAGCAGCCAAATATCGATCGGCTATGGCTACACCTTC
16 NA TRBJ2-4 TRBV28 NA CASRGVRGGWQNIQYF TGTGCCAGCAGGGGAGTTAGGGGAGGTTGGCAAAACATTCAGTACTTC
16 TRBD2 TRBJ2-1 TRBV11-3 NA CASSLGGGGGYNEQFF TGTGCCAGCAGCTTAGGAGGCGGGGGGGGATACAATGAGCAGTTCTTC